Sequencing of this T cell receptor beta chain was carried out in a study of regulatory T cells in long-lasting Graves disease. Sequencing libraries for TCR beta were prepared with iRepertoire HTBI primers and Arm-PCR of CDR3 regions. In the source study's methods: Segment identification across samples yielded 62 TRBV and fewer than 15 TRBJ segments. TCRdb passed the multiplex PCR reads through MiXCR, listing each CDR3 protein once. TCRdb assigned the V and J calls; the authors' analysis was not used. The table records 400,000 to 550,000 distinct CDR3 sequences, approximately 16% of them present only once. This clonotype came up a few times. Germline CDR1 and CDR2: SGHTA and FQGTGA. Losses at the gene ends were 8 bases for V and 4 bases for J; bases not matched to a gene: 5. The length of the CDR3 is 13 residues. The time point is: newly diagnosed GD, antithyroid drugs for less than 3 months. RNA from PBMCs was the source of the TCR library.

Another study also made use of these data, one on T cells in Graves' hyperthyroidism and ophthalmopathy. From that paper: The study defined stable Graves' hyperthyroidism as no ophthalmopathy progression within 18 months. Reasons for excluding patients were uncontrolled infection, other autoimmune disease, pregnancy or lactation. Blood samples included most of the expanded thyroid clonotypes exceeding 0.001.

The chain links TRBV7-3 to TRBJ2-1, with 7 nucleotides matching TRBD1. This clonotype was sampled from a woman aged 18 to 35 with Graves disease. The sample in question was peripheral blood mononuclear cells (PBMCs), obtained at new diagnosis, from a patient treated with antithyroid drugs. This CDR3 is CASGRGQYNEQFF. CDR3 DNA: TGTGCCAGCGGTAGGGGACAGTACAATGAGCAGTTCTTC.